Below are 23 T cell receptor beta chains sequenced from a single sample in a study of cytomegalovirus exposure and HLA in healthy donors. A multiplex PCR was run with 60 Vbeta primers and 13 Jbeta primers. The assay was immunoSEQ multiplex PCR, and TCRdb's table has in-frame clones only and misses some. This table holds tens of thousands of clones, about 76% found once. Sequencing was done on a sample of PBMCs. The receptors derive from a woman in her forties in good health and CMV-seropositive.

The V and J genes are TRBV7-2 and TRBJ2-7; D possibly corresponds to TRBD2 (5 bases). Germline-derived CDR1 and CDR2 are SGHTA and FQGNSA. The CDR3 loop spans 16 amino acids. The V and J ends lost 5 bases and 5 bases respectively, with 22 bases between them. DNA for the CDR3: TGTGCCAGCAGCGATAGTGGAGGACCCCGTGGGGACGAGCAGTACTTC. As protein: CASSDSGGPRGDEQYF.

This chain links TRBV5-4 with TRBJ2-1; D is perhaps TRBD1 (6 bases). The V end lost 4 bases, the J end lost 5 bases, and 13 bases lay between the germline ends. This CDR3 has 14 amino acids. From germline, CDR1 is SGHNT and CDR2 YYREEE (reference sequence). CDR3 residues: CASSPGHVDNEQFF. The CDR3 DNA follows: TGTGCCAGCAGCCCGGGACACGTAGACAATGAGCAGTTCTTC.

V usage is TRBV10-2 and J usage is TRBJ2-3, with D unresolved. The CDR3 has 11 amino acids. Germline V gene sequence: CDR1 WSHSY, CDR2 SAAADI. Trimming stripped 11 bases from V and 4 bases from J, with 10 bases between. CDR3 residues: CASGEADTQYF. CDR3 bases: TGCGCCTCCGGAGAGGCAGATACGCAGTATTTT.

This clone came up once. J is TRBJ2-1 and V is TRBV7-6; TRBD2 might be the D (6 bases). Trimming took 1 base from V and 4 from J, leaving 14 bases between them. The CDR3 extends over 16 amino acids. Germline CDR1 is SGHVS and CDR2 is FNYEAQ. CDR3 DNA: TGTGCCAGCAGCTTAGTCGGCGGGGTAGTTTACAATGAGCAGTTCTTC. Amino acid sequence: CASSLVGGVVYNEQFF.

The chain is built from TRBV6-5 and TRBJ1-6; 9 positions agree with TRBD1. Per the germline V gene, CDR1 is MNHEY and CDR2 is SVGAGI. The length of the CDR3 is 15 residues. V trimming: 2 bases; J trimming: 10 bases; junction bases outside the gene matches: 6. CDR3 DNA sequence: TGTGCCAGCAGTTACGGGGACAGGGTTCGGTCACCCCTCCACTTT. Amino acids: CASSYGDRVRSPLHF.

The CDR3 protein is CASSLGTPYEQYF. CDR3 coding DNA: TGTGCCAGCAGTTTGGGGACACCCTACGAGCAGTACTTC. V usage is TRBV27 and J usage is TRBJ2-7, with a possible D match to TRBD1 (6 bases). Trimming cost V 3 bases and J 2 bases, with 8 bases left between them. CDR1 MNHEY and CDR2 SMNVEV come from the germline V gene (reference sequence). The CDR3 is 13 residues long.

The chain employs TRBV6-1 and TRBJ2-7, with TRBD1 matching over 7 bases. Per the germline V gene, CDR1 is MNHNS and CDR2 is SASEGT. The CDR3 is made up of 17 amino acids. The V segment lost 4 bases and the J segment 0 bases; nucleotides outside the gene matches: 12. CDR3 sequence: CASSARRGTESSYEQYF. The CDR3 region has the DNA TGTGCCAGCAGTGCCAGACGTGGGACAGAAAGCTCCTACGAGCAGTACTTC.

V and J are TRBV9 and TRBJ1-2, with TRBD1 as a possible D gene (5 bases). The CDR3 runs to 16 residues. Germline V gene lookup returns CDR1 SGDLS and CDR2 YYNGEE. With 0 bases removed from V and 5 bases from J, the gap between germline ends came to 17 bases. CDR3 nucleotides: TGTGCCAGCAGCGTAGGTTACAGGCTGAGAGAATATGGCTACACCTTC. This codes for CASSVGYRLREYGYTF. Together with reference TRBV9 and TRBJ1-2, the CDR3 gives the full variable domain: DSGVTQTPKHLITATGQRVTLRCSPRSGDLSVYWYQQSLDQGLQFLIQYYNGEERAKGNILERFSAQQFPDLHSELNLSSLELGDSALYFCASSVGYRLREYGYTFGSGTRLTVV.

J is TRBJ1-2 and V is TRBV29-1; 9 bases fit TRBD1. J gave up 7 bases and V 7 bases, and 7 bases lay outside the gene matches. The CDR3 has 12 residues. Germline V CDR1 and CDR2: SQVTM, ANQGSEA. CDR3: CSGGTGLSGYTF. The CDR3 DNA follows: TGCAGCGGGGGGACAGGGCTTTCTGGCTACACCTTC.

The J gene is TRBJ1-4, the V gene TRBV13; weak D call: TRBD1 (6 bases). CDR1 and CDR2 (germline): PRHDT, FYEKMQ (reference sequence). Trimming removed 0 bases at V and 8 bases at J, with 13 bases between. The CDR3 consists of 15 residues. CDR3 DNA: TGTGCCAGCAGCTTAGGAGGGGGGGCGCGAGAAAAACTGTTTTTT. Amino acid sequence: CASSLGGGAREKLFF.

V usage is TRBV10-1 and J usage is TRBJ2-1, with 8 bases aligning to TRBD2. Germline V gives CDR1 WNHNN, CDR2 SYGVQD (reference sequence). This CDR3 contains 16 residues. The trim removed 8 bases at V and 9 bases at J, leaving 18 bases unmatched. CDR3 in amino acids: CASLPGGWGFCSEQFF. The CDR3 DNA is TGCGCCAGCTTACCGGGAGGGTGGGGATTCTGTTCTGAGCAGTTCTTC.

With respect to this clone: At one end the junction does not follow the germline gene, possibly because of a read error. The genes are TRBV28 and TRBJ1-5; 11 nucleotides match TRBD1. The CDR3 is 13 amino acids. The V gene's germline CDR1 is MDHEN and CDR2 SYDVKM. The CDR3 DNA is TGTGCCAGCACCTTTTCGGGCCGGGACAGGGGGTATTTT. Its protein is CASTFSGRDRGYF.

This clone was picked up a small number of times. This rearrangement joins TRBV9 to TRBJ1-1; D is possibly TRBD1 (5 bases). V lost 3 bases, J lost 1 base, and 10 bases lay in between. Looked up from germline, CDR1 is SGDLS and CDR2 is YYNGEE. CDR3 length equals 14 residues. The CDR3 DNA is TGTGCCAGCAGCGGACTCACAGGGAACACTGAAGCTTTCTTT. As protein: CASSGLTGNTEAFF.

The DNA for the CDR3 is TGTGCCAGCAGCTCAGCGGCAGGGGGATCCTACAATGAGCAGTTCTTC. Translated, it gives CASSSAAGGSYNEQFF. This rearrangement joins TRBV7-2 to TRBJ2-1; 7 bases align to TRBD1. The CDR3 is 16 amino acids. CDR1 SGHTA and CDR2 FQGNSA come from the germline V gene. V was pared by 4 bases and J by 1 base, with 7 bases of the junction left unmatched.

This clone appeared a few times. The chain combines TRBV7-8 with TRBJ2-5, with TRBD1 as a possible D gene (5 bases). There are 12 residues in the CDR3. CDR1 SGHVS and CDR2 FQNEAQ come from the germline V gene. Trimming left V 3 bases short and J 11 bases short, with 13 bases between. The CDR3 DNA reads TGTGCCAGCAGCTTTTCCAGGGTTGAGCAGTACTTC. It codes for CASSFSRVEQYF.

The CDR3 is CAIRKEATNQPQHF. CDR3 DNA sequence: TGTGCCATCAGAAAGGAGGCAACCAATCAGCCCCAGCATTTT. The chain carries TRBV10-3 and TRBJ1-5, with D unclear. V lost 6 bases, J lost 3 bases, and 12 bases lay in between. CDR1 is ENHRY, CDR2 SYGVKD, per germline. The CDR3 is made up of 14 amino acids.

Of note for this clone: Other DNA sequences in the same sample also yield this CDR3. The chain employs TRBV4-3 and TRBJ1-5; D call uncertain. This CDR3 is built from 15 residues. The V gene lost 0 bases and the J gene lost 6 bases, with 12 bases spanning the gap. Germline CDR1 reads LGHNA; CDR2 reads YSLEER. The CDR3: CASSQDRGLGQPQHF. CDR3 nucleotides: TGCGCCAGCAGCCAAGATCGCGGTCTGGGTCAGCCCCAGCATTTT.

The chain recombines TRBV6-1 with TRBJ2-2; 7 bases match TRBD2. This CDR3 is built from 15 residues. The germline V gene has CDR1 MNHNS and CDR2 SASEGT. Germline trimming cut 6 bases from V and 4 bases from J; bases unmatched to any gene: 8. The CDR3 here is CASRSGRQGTGELFF. CDR3 DNA sequence: TGTGCCAGCAGATCCGGGAGGCAGGGCACCGGGGAGCTGTTTTTT.

The rearrangement uses TRBV27 and TRBJ2-7; the match to TRBD2 covers 9 bases. This CDR3 has 15 amino acids. CDR1 is MNHEY and CDR2 is SMNVEV in the germline V gene (reference sequence). V was pared by 1 base and J by 3 bases, with 4 bases of the junction left unmatched. CDR3 in amino acids: CASSLFRLAVYEQYF. The CDR3 nucleotides are TGTGCCAGCAGTTTATTTCGACTAGCGGTCTACGAGCAGTACTTC.

This clone was recorded only once. The rearrangement uses TRBV15 and TRBJ1-6; TRBD1 might be the D (6 bases). V was trimmed by 3 bases and J by 1 base, leaving 7 bases between them. CDR1 is LNHNV, CDR2 YYDKDF, per germline (reference sequence). This CDR3 has 15 residues. In nucleotides, the CDR3 is TGTGCCACCAGCAGTACAGGGTCCTATAATTCACCCCTCCACTTT. Translating it yields CATSSTGSYNSPLHF.

The V call is TRBV7-9, the J call TRBJ2-5; TRBD1 agrees at 9 bases. The length of the CDR3 is 14 residues. Germline CDR1 SEHNR, CDR2 FQNEAQ (reference sequence). J gave up 5 bases and V 5 bases, and 6 bases lay outside the gene matches. The CDR3 nucleotides read TGTGCCAGCAGCAACAGGGGGCTGGTGGAGACCCAGTACTTC. It translates to CASSNRGLVETQYF.

This clone has just a few counts. The chain combines TRBV15 with TRBJ2-3; 12 bases fit TRBD2. The trim removed 6 bases at V and 3 bases at J, leaving 10 bases unmatched. CDR1 and CDR2 from the germline V gene are LNHNV and YYDKDF (reference sequence). The CDR3 loop spans 17 amino acids. The CDR3 loop reads CATSAPRTSGVTDTQYF. The CDR3 DNA follows: TGTGCCACCAGTGCGCCCCGGACTAGCGGGGTGACAGATACGCAGTATTTT.

The chain employs TRBV11-2 and TRBJ1-2; 8 bases match TRBD1. Germline V gene lookup returns CDR1 SGHAT and CDR2 FQNNGV. J gave up 4 bases and V 6 bases, and 10 bases lay outside the gene matches. CDR3 length: 15 residues. The CDR3 loop reads CASSQTGAASYGYTF. CDR3 in DNA: TGTGCCAGCAGTCAGACAGGGGCCGCTAGCTATGGCTACACCTTC.